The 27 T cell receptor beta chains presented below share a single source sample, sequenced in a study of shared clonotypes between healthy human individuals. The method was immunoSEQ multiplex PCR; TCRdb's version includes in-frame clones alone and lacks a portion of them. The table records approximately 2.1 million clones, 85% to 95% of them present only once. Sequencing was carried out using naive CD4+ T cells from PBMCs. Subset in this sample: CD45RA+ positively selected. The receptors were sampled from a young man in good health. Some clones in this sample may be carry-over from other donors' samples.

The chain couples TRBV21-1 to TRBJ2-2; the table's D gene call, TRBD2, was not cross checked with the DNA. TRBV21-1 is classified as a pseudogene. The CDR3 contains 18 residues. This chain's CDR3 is CASSRVPGLDPNTGELFF. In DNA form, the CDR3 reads TGTGCCAGCAGCAGGGTACCGGGACTAGACCCGAACACCGGGGAGCTGTTTTTT.

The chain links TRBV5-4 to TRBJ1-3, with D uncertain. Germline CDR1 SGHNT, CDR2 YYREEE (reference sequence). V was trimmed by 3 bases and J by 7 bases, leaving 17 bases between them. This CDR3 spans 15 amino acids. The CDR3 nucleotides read TGTGCCAGCAGCTCATCCCCTCGCTCGGGCAACACCATATATTTT. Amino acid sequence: CASSSSPRSGNTIYF.

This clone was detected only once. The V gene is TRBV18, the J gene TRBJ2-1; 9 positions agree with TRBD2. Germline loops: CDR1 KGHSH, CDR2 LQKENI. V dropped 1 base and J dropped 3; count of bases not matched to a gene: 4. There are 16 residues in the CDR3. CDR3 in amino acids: CASSPRLADLYNEQFF. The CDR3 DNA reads TGTGCCAGCTCACCACGACTAGCGGACCTCTACAATGAGCAGTTCTTC.

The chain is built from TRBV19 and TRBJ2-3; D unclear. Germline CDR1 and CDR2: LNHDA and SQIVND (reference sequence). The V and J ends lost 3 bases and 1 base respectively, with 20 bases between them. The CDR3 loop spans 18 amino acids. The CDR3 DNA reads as TGTGCCAGTAGTATTCTGCGCCCCTCACTAACGGGCACAGATACGCAGTATTTT. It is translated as CASSILRPSLTGTDTQYF.

The CDR3 reads CSAQSGGRQFF. The CDR3 bases are TGCAGTGCTCAGAGCGGAGGAAGGCAGTTCTTC. J is TRBJ2-1 and V is TRBV20-1, with D perhaps TRBD2 (5 bases). V lost 5 bases, J lost 12 bases, and 14 bases lay in between. The CDR3 has 11 amino acids. Germline loops: CDR1 DFQATT, CDR2 SNEGSKA (reference sequence).

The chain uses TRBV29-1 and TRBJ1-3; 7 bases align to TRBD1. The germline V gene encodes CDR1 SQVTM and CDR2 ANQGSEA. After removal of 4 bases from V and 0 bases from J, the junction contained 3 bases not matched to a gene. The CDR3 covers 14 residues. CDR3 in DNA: TGCAGCGTTGGACAGGGCCTCTCTGGAAACACCATATATTTT. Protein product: CSVGQGLSGNTIYF.

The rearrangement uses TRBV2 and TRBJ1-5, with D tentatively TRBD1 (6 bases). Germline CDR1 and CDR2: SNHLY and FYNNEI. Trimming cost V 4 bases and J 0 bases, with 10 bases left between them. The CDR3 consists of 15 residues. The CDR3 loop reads CASSGGQFSNQPQHF. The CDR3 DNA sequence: TGTGCCAGCAGTGGCGGACAGTTTAGCAATCAGCCCCAGCATTTT. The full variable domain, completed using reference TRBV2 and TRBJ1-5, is EPEVTQTPSHQVTQMGQEVILRCVPISNHLYFYWYRQILGQKVEFLVSFYNNEISEKSEIFDDQFSVERPDGSNFTLKIRSTKLEDSAMYFCASSGGQFSNQPQHFGDGTRLSIL.

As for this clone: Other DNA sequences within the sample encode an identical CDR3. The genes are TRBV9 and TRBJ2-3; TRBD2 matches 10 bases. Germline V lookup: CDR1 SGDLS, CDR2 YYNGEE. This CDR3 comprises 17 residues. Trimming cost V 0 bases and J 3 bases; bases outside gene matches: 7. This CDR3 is CASSVAPSGSGTDTQYF. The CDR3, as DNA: TGTGCCAGCAGCGTAGCACCTAGCGGGAGTGGGACAGATACGCAGTATTTT.

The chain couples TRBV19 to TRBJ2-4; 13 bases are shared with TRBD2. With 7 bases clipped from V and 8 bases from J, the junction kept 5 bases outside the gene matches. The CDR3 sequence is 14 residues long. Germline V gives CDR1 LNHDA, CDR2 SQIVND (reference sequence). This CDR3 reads CASTRLAGGHIQYF. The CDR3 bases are TGTGCCAGTACCCGACTAGCGGGAGGTCACATTCAGTACTTC.

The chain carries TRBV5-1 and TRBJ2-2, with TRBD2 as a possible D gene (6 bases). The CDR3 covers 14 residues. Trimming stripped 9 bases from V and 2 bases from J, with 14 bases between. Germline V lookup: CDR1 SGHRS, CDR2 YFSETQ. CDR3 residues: CAIRSLANTGELFF. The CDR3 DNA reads TGCGCCATCCGTTCACTAGCCAACACCGGGGAGCTGTTTTTT.

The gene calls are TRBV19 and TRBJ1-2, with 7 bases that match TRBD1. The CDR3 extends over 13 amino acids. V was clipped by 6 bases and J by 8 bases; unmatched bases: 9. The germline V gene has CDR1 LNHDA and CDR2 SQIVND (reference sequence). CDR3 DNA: TGTGCCAGTAGCCCCGACAGGGTGGGCGGCTACACCTTC. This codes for CASSPDRVGGYTF.

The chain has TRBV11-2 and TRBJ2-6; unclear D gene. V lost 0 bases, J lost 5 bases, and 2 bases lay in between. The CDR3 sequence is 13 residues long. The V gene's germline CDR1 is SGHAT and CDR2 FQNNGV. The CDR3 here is CASSLDWANVLTF. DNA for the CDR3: TGTGCCAGCAGCTTAGATTGGGCCAACGTCCTGACTTTC.

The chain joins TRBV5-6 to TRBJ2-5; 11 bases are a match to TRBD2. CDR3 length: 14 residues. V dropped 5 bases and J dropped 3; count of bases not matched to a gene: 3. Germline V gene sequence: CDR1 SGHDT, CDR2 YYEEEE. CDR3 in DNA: TGTGCCAGCAGGCTAGCGGGAGGAGAAGAGACCCAGTACTTC. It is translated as CASRLAGGEETQYF.

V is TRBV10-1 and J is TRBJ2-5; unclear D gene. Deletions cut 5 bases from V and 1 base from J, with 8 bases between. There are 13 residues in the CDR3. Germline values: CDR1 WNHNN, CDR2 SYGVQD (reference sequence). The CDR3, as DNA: TGCGCCAGCAGTCCGTCAGTCCAAGAGACCCAGTACTTC. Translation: CASSPSVQETQYF.

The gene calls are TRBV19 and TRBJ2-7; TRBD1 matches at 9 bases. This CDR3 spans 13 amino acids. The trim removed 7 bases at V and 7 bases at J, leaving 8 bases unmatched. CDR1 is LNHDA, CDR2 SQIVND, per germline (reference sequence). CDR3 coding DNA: TGTGCCAGTAAGGACAGGGGCCGCGGGGAGCAGTACTTC. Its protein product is CASKDRGRGEQYF.

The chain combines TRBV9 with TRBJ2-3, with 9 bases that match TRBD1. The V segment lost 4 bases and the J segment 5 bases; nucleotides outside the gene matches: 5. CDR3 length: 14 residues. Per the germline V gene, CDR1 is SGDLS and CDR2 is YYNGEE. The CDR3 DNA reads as TGTGCCAGCAGCTTATACAGGGGGCAAGATACGCAGTATTTT. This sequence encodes CASSLYRGQDTQYF. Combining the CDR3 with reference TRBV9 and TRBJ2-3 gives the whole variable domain DSGVTQTPKHLITATGQRVTLRCSPRSGDLSVYWYQQSLDQGLQFLIQYYNGEERAKGNILERFSAQQFPDLHSELNLSSLELGDSALYFCASSLYRGQDTQYFGPGTRLTVL.

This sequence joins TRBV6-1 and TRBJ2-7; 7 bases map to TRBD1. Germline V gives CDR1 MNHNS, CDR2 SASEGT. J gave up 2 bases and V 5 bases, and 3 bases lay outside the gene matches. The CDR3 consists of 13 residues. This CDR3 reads CASSFGQAYEQYF. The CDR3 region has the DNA TGTGCCAGCAGTTTCGGACAGGCCTACGAGCAGTACTTC.

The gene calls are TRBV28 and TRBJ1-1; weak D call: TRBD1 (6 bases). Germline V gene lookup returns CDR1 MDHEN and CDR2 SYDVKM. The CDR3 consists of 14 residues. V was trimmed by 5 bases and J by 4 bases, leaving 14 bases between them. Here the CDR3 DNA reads TGTGCCAGCAGTCCAGGGTGGGGGGCCACTGAAGCTTTCTTT. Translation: CASSPGWGATEAFF.

CDR3 sequence (DNA): TGCGCCAGCAGCCAAGTGCTAGTGTCAGGACAGGGTAGCACAGATACGCAGTATTTT. Translation gives CASSQVLVSGQGSTDTQYF. V and J are TRBV4-1 and TRBJ2-3, with TRBD1 identical over 8 bases. CDR3 length equals 19 residues. The J segment lost 0 bases and the V segment lost 1 base, leaving 12 bases of the junction unmatched. The germline V gene has CDR1 MGHRA and CDR2 YSYEKL.

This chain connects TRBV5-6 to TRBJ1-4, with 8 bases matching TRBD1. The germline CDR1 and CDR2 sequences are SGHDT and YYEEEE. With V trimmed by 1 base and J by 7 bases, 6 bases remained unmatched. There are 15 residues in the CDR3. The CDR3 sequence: CASSLFRQGSEKLFF. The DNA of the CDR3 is TGTGCCAGCAGCTTGTTCAGACAGGGGTCTGAAAAACTGTTTTTT.

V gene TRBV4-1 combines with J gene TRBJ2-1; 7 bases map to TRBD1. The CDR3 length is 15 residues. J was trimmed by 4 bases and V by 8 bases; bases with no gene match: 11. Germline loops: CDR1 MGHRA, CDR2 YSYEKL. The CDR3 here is CASRPAPDRYNEQFF. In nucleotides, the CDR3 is TGCGCCAGCCGCCCCGCTCCGGACAGGTACAATGAGCAGTTCTTC.

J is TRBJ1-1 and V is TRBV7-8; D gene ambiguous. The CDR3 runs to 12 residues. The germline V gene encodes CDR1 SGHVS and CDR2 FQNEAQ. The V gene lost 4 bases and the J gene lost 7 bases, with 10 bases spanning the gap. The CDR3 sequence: CASSSNWGEAFF. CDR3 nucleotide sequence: TGTGCCAGCAGCTCCAATTGGGGTGAAGCTTTCTTT.

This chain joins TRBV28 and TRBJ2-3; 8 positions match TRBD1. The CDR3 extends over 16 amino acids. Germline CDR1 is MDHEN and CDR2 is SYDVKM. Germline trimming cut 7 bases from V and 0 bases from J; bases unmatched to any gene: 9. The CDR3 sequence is CASTPGGTGSTDTQYF. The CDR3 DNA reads TGTGCCAGCACCCCTGGGGGGACAGGAAGCACAGATACGCAGTATTTT. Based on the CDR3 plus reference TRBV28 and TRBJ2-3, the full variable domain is DVKVTQSSRYLVKRTGEKVFLECVQDMDHENMFWYRQDPGLGLRLIYFSYDVKMKEKGDIPEGYSVSREKKERFSLILESASTNQTSMYLCASTPGGTGSTDTQYFGPGTRLTVL.

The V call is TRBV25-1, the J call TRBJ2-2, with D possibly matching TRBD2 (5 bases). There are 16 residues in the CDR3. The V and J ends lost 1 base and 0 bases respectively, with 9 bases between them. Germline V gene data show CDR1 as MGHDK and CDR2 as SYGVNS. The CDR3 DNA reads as TGTGCCAGCAGTGAATTCGGAGGAGCGAACACCGGGGAGCTGTTTTTT. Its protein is CASSEFGGANTGELFF.

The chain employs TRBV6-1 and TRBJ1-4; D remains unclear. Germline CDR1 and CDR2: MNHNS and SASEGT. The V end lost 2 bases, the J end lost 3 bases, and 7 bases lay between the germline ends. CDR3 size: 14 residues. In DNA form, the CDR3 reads TGTGCCAGCAGTGAAAAGAGGCCTAATGAAAAACTGTTTTTT. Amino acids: CASSEKRPNEKLFF.

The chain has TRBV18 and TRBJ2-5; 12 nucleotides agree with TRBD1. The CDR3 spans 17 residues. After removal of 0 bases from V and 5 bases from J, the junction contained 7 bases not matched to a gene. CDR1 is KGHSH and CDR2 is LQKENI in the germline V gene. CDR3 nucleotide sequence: TGTGCCAGCTCACCACCGACCGGGACAGGGGGCGAGGAGACCCAGTACTTC. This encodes CASSPPTGTGGEETQYF.

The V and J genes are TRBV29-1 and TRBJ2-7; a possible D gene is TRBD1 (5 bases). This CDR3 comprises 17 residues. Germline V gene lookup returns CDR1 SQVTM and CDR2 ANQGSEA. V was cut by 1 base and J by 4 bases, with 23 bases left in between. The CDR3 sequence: CSVEAPGQGMVSYEQYF. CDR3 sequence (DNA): TGCAGCGTTGAAGCCCCAGGGCAGGGCATGGTCTCTTACGAGCAGTACTTC.